A selection of T cell receptor beta chains follows, all from one sample in a study of T-cell memory formation after mild COVID-19. A single record per CDR3 protein comes from TCRdb applying MiXCR to the 5' RACE reads. The sample holds some 130,000 distinct CDR3 sequences, about 6% seen once. The sequencing sample was made of PBMCs or a T cell subset sorted from them (not recorded which). Source of these receptors: an adult woman who had mild COVID-19 (a few samples of this study predate the infection). Cell type and time point are not known. CDR3s include the opening cysteine and the closing phenylalanine or tryptophan. Fields, in order: V gene, D gene, J gene, clone size, CDR3 protein, CDR3 DNA. A D gene is named only where the DNA matches it firmly. Only part of the rows carry a size: once, few, many, or a class if the clone is expanded.

TRBV23-1	.	TRBJ2-1	few	CASSRPRELDRTPSHNEQFF	TGCGCCAGCAGTCGCCCCCGGGAATTAGACAGAACCCCCTCCCACAATGAGCAGTTCTTC
TRBV29-1	TRBD2	TRBJ2-1	few	CSVEGVAGSSYNEQFF	TGCAGCGTTGAAGGGGTAGCGGGGAGTTCCTACAATGAGCAGTTCTTC
TRBV2	.	TRBJ1-3	.	CASGRDYSGNTIYF	TGTGCCAGCGGGAGAGACTACTCTGGAAACACCATATATTTT
TRBV20-1	TRBD1	TRBJ2-1	.	CSARDGSRPDRGLLFF	TGCAGTGCTAGAGATGGTTCTCGCCCAGACAGGGGGCTTCTGTTCTTC
TRBV29-1	TRBD1	TRBJ2-1	many	CSVTGTGLLNEQFF	TGCAGCGTAACCGGGACAGGGCTTTTGAATGAGCAGTTCTTC
TRBV7-3	TRBD1	TRBJ2-3	many	CASSHTGGSTDTQYF	TGTGCCAGCAGCCACACAGGGGGGAGCACAGATACGCAGTATTTT
TRBV9	.	TRBJ2-3	.	CASSPVGGLRGTDTQYF	TGTGCCAGCAGCCCCGTCGGGGGGCTACGGGGCACAGATACGCAGTATTTT
TRBV2	TRBD2	TRBJ2-3	.	CASRPTSGHSTDTQYF	TGTGCCAGCAGACCAACTAGCGGGCATAGCACAGATACGCAGTATTTT
TRBV5-1	TRBD2	TRBJ2-1	many	CASDSGSLNEQFF	TGCGCCAGTGATAGCGGGAGCCTCAATGAGCAGTTCTTC
TRBV5-1	TRBD1	TRBJ1-1	.	CASTRDRDTEAFF	TGCGCCAGCACCCGGGACAGGGACACTGAAGCTTTCTTT
TRBV5-4	.	TRBJ1-1	few	CASSPGGGRDEAFF	TGTGCCAGCAGCCCAGGAGGGGGTCGGGATGAAGCTTTCTTT
TRBV29-1	TRBD2	TRBJ2-7	.	CSVQRGGLYEQYF	TGCAGCGTCCAGCGGGGGGGCCTCTACGAGCAGTACTTC
TRBV5-1	.	TRBJ2-7	.	CASSLYGQGLYEQYF	TGCGCCAGCAGCTTGTATGGGCAGGGACTGTACGAGCAGTACTTC